What follows are 29 T cell receptor beta chains derived from one specimen sequenced in a study of regulatory T cells in long-lasting Graves disease (dated by TCRdb to about 2021). In the paper's terms, the time point label means: newly diagnosed GD, antithyroid drugs for less than 3 months. For both TCR sequencing and RNA sequencing, RNA was extracted from PBMCs using TRIzol. Preparation of the library involved multiplex PCR. The sequencer listed for this sample is Illumina HiSeq 4000. TCR beta libraries were built with iRepertoire HTBI primers and Arm-PCR amplification of CDR3 regions. The raw public reads went through TCRdb reprocessing: fastp at Q25, MiXCR clone calling, in-frame beta chains kept. Rows matching on CDR3 protein sequence are summarized as one entry with the most common DNA and genes. The sample table contains hundreds of thousands of distinct CDR3 sequences; only one count was recorded for less than 20% of them. The biggest ten clones account for approximately 11% of the sample.

These data were likewise used in another study, on T cells in Graves' hyperthyroidism and ophthalmopathy.

The source was peripheral blood mononuclear cells (PBMCs), collected at new diagnosis, from a patient treated with antithyroid drugs. These receptors originate from a woman in her thirties with Graves disease. Donor details come from another sample of the same person, matched by shared clones.

This clonotype was recorded many times. The chain joins TRBV2 to TRBJ2-5, with D tentatively TRBD2 (5 bases). CDR3 length: 14 amino acids. Looked up from germline, CDR1 is SNHLY and CDR2 is FYNNEI. The V end was cut by 8 bases, the J end by 3 bases, with 16 bases between. The CDR3 DNA reads as TGTGCCAGCGTGGAACTAGGCATTAAAGAGACCCAGTACTTC. Translating gives CASVELGIKETQYF. The complete variable domain, with remaining parts taken from reference TRBV2 and TRBJ2-5, reads EPEVTQTPSHQVTQMGQEVILRCVPISNHLYFYWYRQILGQKVEFLVSFYNNEISEKSEIFDDQFSVERPDGSNFTLKIRSTKLEDSAMYFCASVELGIKETQYFGPGTRLLVL.

This clonotype has ten or more counts. A read error may account for a junction end that differs from germline. This rearrangement joins TRBV18 to TRBJ2-2, with 9 nucleotides matching TRBD2. The CDR3 is made up of 16 amino acids. Germline V gene lookup returns CDR1 KGHSH and CDR2 LQKENI. As DNA, the CDR3 is TGCGCCAGCAGCCCGCCCCTAGCGGGAAATACCGGGGAGCTGTTTTTT. This gives the protein CASSPPLAGNTGELFF.

This clonotype was counted a few times. The CDR3 bases are TGTGCCAGCTCACCTGACAGGAGGGCGGGTGAAAAACTGTTTTTT. The encoded protein is CASSPDRRAGEKLFF. This chain uses TRBV18 with TRBJ1-4; D perhaps matches TRBD1 (6 bases). The CDR3 has 15 residues. Trimming stripped 3 bases from V and 7 bases from J, with 15 bases between. Looked up from germline, CDR1 is KGHSH and CDR2 is LQKENI.

This clonotype was counted ten times or more. V is TRBV7-9 and J is TRBJ2-7; perhaps TRBD2 as D (5 bases). The CDR3 has 14 residues. Between the trimmed V and J ends, which lost 7 bases and 6 bases, there was a span of 19 bases. Germline assignment: CDR1 SEHNR and CDR2 FQNEAQ (reference sequence). CDR3 in DNA: TGTGCCAGCACCATCCATCTAGCTTTCCCCGAGCAGTACTTC. Encoded protein: CASTIHLAFPEQYF.

Only a few counts were recorded for this clonotype. The chain recombines TRBV6-1 with TRBJ2-1; D possibly corresponds to TRBD1 (7 bases). Germline V gene sequence: CDR1 MNHNS, CDR2 SASEGT. Trimming left V 3 bases short and J 7 bases short, with 16 bases between. The CDR3 runs to 15 residues. The CDR3 is CASSDRGAGQNEQFF. CDR3 bases: TGTGCCAGCAGTGACAGGGGGGCAGGTCAGAATGAGCAGTTCTTC.

Many counts were recorded for this clonotype. J is TRBJ1-2 and V is TRBV28; perhaps TRBD1 as D (5 bases). The germline CDR1 and CDR2 sequences are MDHEN and SYDVKM. V was trimmed by 5 bases and J by 3 bases, leaving 10 bases between them. The CDR3 is made up of 13 amino acids. CDR3 sequence (DNA): TGTGCCAGCAGTACCAGGGACCACTATGGCTACACCTTC. Translation gives CASSTRDHYGYTF.

In this sample, this clonotype turned up many times. This chain links TRBV18 with TRBJ2-7, with D tentatively TRBD2 (6 bases). Trimming cost V 0 bases and J 4 bases, with 13 bases left between them. The CDR3 is 15 residues long. CDR1 is KGHSH, CDR2 LQKENI, per germline. CDR3 amino acids: CASSPPEGAGYEQYF. CDR3 in DNA: TGTGCCAGCTCACCACCGGAAGGGGCGGGGTACGAGCAGTACTTC.

This clonotype was seen ten or more times. The CDR3 DNA sequence: TGTGCCAGCATGGTGGACAGGGGCGCCTACGAGCAGTACTTC. Translated, it gives CASMVDRGAYEQYF. V and J are TRBV2 and TRBJ2-7, with 9 bases matching TRBD1. The CDR3 is 14 residues long. Germline CDR1 and CDR2: SNHLY and FYNNEI. V gave up 7 bases and J gave up 2 bases; unmatched junction bases: 6.

The chain is built from TRBV6-2 or TRBV6-3 and TRBJ2-7; TRBD1 is a possible D gene (6 bases). V lost 6 bases and J 2 bases, leaving 14 bases between the germline ends. CDR3 length equals 14 residues. Germline values: CDR1 MNHEY, CDR2 SVGEGT. CDR3 residues: CASRPGVRTYEQYF. Here the CDR3 DNA reads TGTGCCAGCAGGCCAGGGGTCCGGACCTACGAGCAGTACTTC.

In its sample, this clonotype was seen once. V is TRBV27 and J is TRBJ2-7, with D perhaps TRBD1 (5 bases). The CDR3 contains 16 residues. Looked up from germline, CDR1 is MNHEY and CDR2 is SMNVEV (reference sequence). Trimming shortened V by 6 bases and J by 0 bases, and 18 bases separated the two germline ends. The CDR3 nucleotides read TGTGCCAGCAGCTCCGACAGCACATCCACCTCCTACGAGCAGTACTTC. Its protein is CASSSDSTSTSYEQYF.

The table lists this clonotype with a few counts. The CDR3 here is CAISESRINTGELFF. Written as DNA, the CDR3 is TGTGCCATCAGTGAGTCGCGGATTAACACCGGGGAGCTGTTTTTT. The J gene is TRBJ2-2, the V gene TRBV10-3, with unresolved D. Germline CDR1 reads ENHRY; CDR2 reads SYGVKD. The V and J ends lost 0 bases and 2 bases respectively, with 7 bases between them. There are 15 residues in the CDR3.

Comments on this clonotype: Given a far larger clone just one base away, this is likely a sequencing read error. The V call is TRBV2, the J call TRBJ2-1; unclear D gene. The end of the DNA is better explained by TRBJ2-5, so the J call may be wrong. The CDR3 contains 11 residues. Per germline, CDR1 SNHLY and CDR2 FYNNEI. The CDR3 loop reads CASSVGEAQYF. The CDR3 bases are TGTGCCAGCAGTGTAGGAGAGGCCCAGTACTTC.

This clonotype was counted many times. CDR3 DNA: TGTGCCAGCAGTTCCTACCCCGGGACTAGCGGCCTAGGTAGCACCGGGGAGCTGTTTTTT. Residues: CASSSYPGTSGLGSTGELFF. The chain carries TRBV28 and TRBJ2-2; 11 bases align to TRBD2. Germline lookup yields CDR1 MDHEN and CDR2 SYDVKM. J gave up 4 bases and V 4 bases, and 17 bases lay outside the gene matches. This CDR3 spans 20 amino acids.

This rearrangement joins TRBV19 to TRBJ1-5; weak D call: TRBD1 (6 bases). The germline V gene encodes CDR1 LNHDA and CDR2 SQIVND (reference sequence). V lost 5 bases, J lost 4 bases, and 15 bases lay in between. The CDR3 extends over 15 amino acids. The CDR3 coding sequence is TGTGCCAGTAGTCAGCGACAGGCATCAAATCAGCCCCAGCATTTT. Its translation is CASSQRQASNQPQHF.

The sample holds a few counts of this clonotype. V and J are TRBV6-9 and TRBJ1-5, with 10 bases lining up with TRBD1. The CDR3 extends over 17 amino acids. Germline V gene lookup returns CDR1 MNHGY and CDR2 SVAAGI. V shed 3 bases and J 6 bases; nucleotides not matched to a gene: 11. CDR3 in amino acids: CASSYGPGQGTGQPQHF. The CDR3 region has the DNA TGTGCCAGCAGTTACGGCCCGGGACAGGGGACCGGTCAGCCCCAGCATTTT.

The genes are TRBV5-1 and TRBJ1-1; TRBD1 aligns across 9 bases. The CDR3 is 15 amino acids. With 0 bases clipped from V and 7 bases from J, the junction kept 7 bases outside the gene matches. Germline-derived CDR1 and CDR2 are SGHRS and YFSETQ. The CDR3 is CASSLGPRQGVEAFF. Written as DNA, the CDR3 is TGCGCCAGCAGCTTGGGGCCGAGACAGGGGGTTGAAGCTTTCTTT.

This clonotype showed up many times. The chain uses TRBV30 and TRBJ2-7, with 7 bases fitting TRBD1. The trim removed 2 bases at V and 12 bases at J, leaving 7 bases unmatched. The germline gives CDR1 GTSNPN, CDR2 SVGIG (reference sequence). The CDR3 covers 11 residues. CDR3 bases: TGTGCCTGGAGTCCTGGACAGGAACCGTACTTC. Translated: CAWSPGQEPYF.

This clonotype was observed at least ten times. The junction differs from germline at one of its ends, possibly a read error. The chain carries TRBV3-1 and TRBJ2-7, with D hard to call. Germline V gene lookup returns CDR1 LGHDT and CDR2 YNNKEL (reference sequence). The CDR3 is 15 amino acids. CDR3 DNA: TGTGCCAGCAGCCAAGGTTTCATAGCCGCCTACGAGAAGTACTTC. The encoded protein is CASSQGFIAAYEKYF.

This clonotype has a count of ten or more. DNA of the CDR3: TGTGCCAGCAGCCTTCAGCTTGCAGGGAAGTTTCACGAGCAGTACTTC. The encoded protein is CASSLQLAGKFHEQYF. The chain combines TRBV28 with TRBJ2-7, with D perhaps TRBD1 (5 bases). CDR1 and CDR2 from the germline V gene are MDHEN and SYDVKM. The CDR3 extends over 16 amino acids. V gave up 6 bases and J gave up 5 bases, with 23 bases separating them.

The chain is built from TRBV27 and TRBJ2-7; D is perhaps TRBD1 (6 bases). CDR1 and CDR2 from the germline V gene are MNHEY and SMNVEV (reference sequence). This CDR3 contains 14 residues. V lost 7 bases and J 6 bases, leaving 19 bases between the germline ends. Here the CDR3 DNA reads TGTGCCAGCACCGAAGCAACAGGGATCGGCGAGCAGTACTTC. The encoded protein is CASTEATGIGEQYF.

There are many counts of this clonotype. This rearrangement joins TRBV9 to TRBJ2-1; D is unclear. V lost 0 bases to trimming and J lost 3 bases, with 10 bases between them. CDR3 size: 15 residues. Germline CDR1 and CDR2: SGDLS and YYNGEE. Here the CDR3 reads CASSVDFSFYNEQFF. CDR3 nucleotide sequence: TGTGCCAGCAGCGTAGATTTTAGTTTCTACAATGAGCAGTTCTTC.

This clonotype was recorded at least ten times. V is TRBV12-3 or TRBV12-4 and J is TRBJ1-4; unclear D gene. Trimming removed 2 bases from V and 8 bases from J, with 12 bases in between. CDR3 length equals 14 residues. CDR3 loop: CASSLYRQTEKLFF. CDR3 coding DNA: TGTGCCAGCAGTTTATACCGGCAGACCGAAAAACTGTTTTTT.

The sample holds many counts of this clonotype. The V gene is TRBV20-1, the J gene TRBJ2-7; D remains unclear. Germline CDR1 DFQATT, CDR2 SNEGSKA (reference sequence). The V and J ends lost 3 bases and 5 bases respectively, with 14 bases between them. The CDR3 has 13 amino acids. CDR3 sequence (DNA): TGCAGTGCTAGGCCGGACCGCCGGGACGAGCAGTACTTC. It yields the protein CSARPDRRDEQYF.

In the case of this clonotype: A far larger clone is a single base away, which makes a read error likely. This chain connects TRBV10-3 to TRBJ2-1; D possibly matches TRBD1 or TRBD2 (5 bases each). Trimming removed 5 bases from V and 7 bases from J, with 30 bases in between. The CDR3 is made up of 19 amino acids. Germline CDR1 is ENHRY and CDR2 is SYGVKD. The CDR3 region has the DNA TGTGCCATCAGTACCACTCAGGGACCCGAAATGGTCCTTAGGAATGAGCAGTTCTTC. Its translation: CAISTTQGPEMVLRNEQFF.

Many counts were recorded for this clonotype. The rearrangement uses TRBV27 and TRBJ2-7; 7 bases are a match to TRBD2. V was clipped by 3 bases and J by 0 bases; unmatched bases: 11. The CDR3 covers 17 residues. Germline V CDR1 and CDR2: MNHEY, SMNVEV (reference sequence). The CDR3 bases are TGTGCCAGCAGTTTTAGTTGGATAGCGGGTTCCTCCTACGAGCAGTACTTC. It specifies CASSFSWIAGSSYEQYF.

In this sample, this clonotype turned up many times. The chain is built from TRBV12-3 or TRBV12-4 and TRBJ2-4; D may be TRBD2 (5 bases). CDR3 length equals 11 residues. V lost 7 bases to trimming and J lost 8 bases, with 9 bases between them. CDR3 in DNA: TGTGCCAGCACCTCCGGGGACATTCAGTACTTC. Its translation is CASTSGDIQYF.

The chain joins TRBV6-5 to TRBJ1-4; TRBD1 might be the D (5 bases). The V end lost 4 bases, the J end lost 5 bases, and 11 bases lay between the germline ends. This CDR3 has 14 amino acids. CDR1 is MNHEY and CDR2 is SVGAGI in the germline V gene. Here the CDR3 DNA reads TGTGCCAGCAGTTTTGGCAGGGAGAATGAAAAACTGTTTTTT. Protein: CASSFGRENEKLFF.

This clonotype showed up many times. V is TRBV27 and J is TRBJ2-5; tentative D call: TRBD1 (6 bases). The CDR3 sequence is 16 residues long. Trimming removed 2 bases at V and 14 bases at J, with 27 bases between. Germline CDR1 and CDR2: MNHEY and SMNVEV (reference sequence). Here the CDR3 reads CASSLSGRYREQSIYF. The CDR3 DNA reads TGTGCCAGCAGTTTAAGCGGCCGGTACAGGGAACAATCCATATACTTC.

This clonotype was seen only a few times. The chain uses TRBV27 and TRBJ2-3; 7 positions agree with TRBD1. Germline trimming cut 6 bases from V and 4 bases from J; bases unmatched to any gene: 10. The CDR3 length is 15 residues. Germline assignment: CDR1 MNHEY and CDR2 SMNVEV (reference sequence). Written as DNA, the CDR3 is TGTGCCAGCAGCTTACACTCGACAGGGTCAGATACGCAGTATTTT. Its translation: CASSLHSTGSDTQYF.